One sample yielded the 10 T cell receptor beta chains listed below, sequenced in a study of vaccination and CD4 T cells after COVID-19. MiXCR, run by TCRdb on the PCR reads, gives a single entry per CDR3 protein. The sample shows about 20,000 distinct CDR3 sequences, roughly two thirds of them seen only once. Material: CD4+ T cells from blood, obtained after SARS-CoV-2 vaccination. These receptors were obtained from a human donor who had recovered from COVID-19.

The V and J genes are TRBV5-4 and TRBJ1-2; no clear D gene. Germline loops: CDR1 SGHNT, CDR2 YYREEE (reference sequence). The V and J ends lost 0 bases and 4 bases respectively, with 4 bases between them. The CDR3 has 12 residues. CDR3 sequence (DNA): TGTGCCAGCAGCTTGGGGGTCTATGGCTACACCTTC. Its protein is CASSLGVYGYTF.

Written as DNA, the CDR3 is TGTGCCAGCAGCTTAGGGGGGGGCGCCGGGGAGCTGTTTTTT. Protein product: CASSLGGGAGELFF. The gene calls are TRBV7-8 and TRBJ2-2; D perhaps matches TRBD2 (7 bases). The CDR3 length is 14 residues. CDR1 and CDR2 (germline): SGHVS, FQNEAQ. Trimming removed 1 base at V and 6 bases at J, with 9 bases between.

This rearrangement joins TRBV28 to TRBJ2-7, with TRBD1 matching 8 bases. The V gene end was trimmed by 5 bases and the J gene end by 3 bases; junction bases not matched to a gene: 9. The germline CDR1 and CDR2 sequences are MDHEN and SYDVKM. The length of the CDR3 is 15 residues. The CDR3 DNA is TGTGCCAGCAGTATAACAGGACAGGGATACTACGAGCAGTACTTC. This sequence encodes CASSITGQGYYEQYF.

The sample holds a few counts of this clonotype. The chain is built from TRBV20-1 and TRBJ1-1, with 7 bases that match TRBD1. Germline V gives CDR1 DFQATT, CDR2 SNEGSKA (reference sequence). The CDR3 consists of 13 residues. The ends lost 5 bases at V and 1 base at J; junction bases unmatched: 4. CDR3 coding DNA: TGCAGTGCTGAGGGGGCCGCGAACACTGAAGCTTTCTTT. This encodes CSAEGAANTEAFF.

V is TRBV24-1 and J is TRBJ2-1, with 10 positions matching TRBD2. With 6 bases clipped from V and 7 bases from J, the junction kept 5 bases outside the gene matches. Germline V gene sequence: CDR1 KGHDR, CDR2 SFDVKD. The length of the CDR3 is 14 residues. The CDR3 sequence is CATSTSGTSNEQFF. The CDR3 region has the DNA TGTGCCACCAGTACTAGCGGGACTTCGAATGAGCAGTTCTTC.

The chain couples TRBV20-1 to TRBJ2-3; 12 bases align to TRBD2. CDR1 is DFQATT and CDR2 is SNEGSKA in the germline V gene (reference sequence). V dropped 3 bases and J dropped 2; count of bases not matched to a gene: 12. CDR3 size: 18 residues. The CDR3 here is CSASDPSGRAYHTDTQYF. The CDR3 DNA sequence: TGCAGTGCTAGTGATCCTAGCGGGAGGGCCTACCACACAGATACGCAGTATTTT.

V is TRBV20-1 and J is TRBJ2-4; either TRBD1 or TRBD2 may fit D (5 bases each). Per the germline V gene, CDR1 is DFQATT and CDR2 is SNEGSKA (reference sequence). Trimming shortened V by 4 bases and J by 7 bases, and 17 bases separated the two germline ends. There are 14 residues in the CDR3. CDR3 protein: CSATLGTRGNIQYF. The CDR3 DNA reads TGCAGTGCTACCCTCGGGACCAGAGGGAACATTCAGTACTTC.

This clonotype showed up just a few times. The chain joins TRBV2 to TRBJ1-6, with D possibly being TRBD1 (5 bases). Germline-derived CDR1 and CDR2 are SNHLY and FYNNEI. The CDR3 runs to 15 residues. V lost 5 bases, J lost 6 bases, and 14 bases lay in between. CDR3 sequence (DNA): TGTGCCAGCAGTACGCCGCGGGGGGTTAATTCACCCCTCCACTTT. The encoded protein is CASSTPRGVNSPLHF.

This chain uses TRBV7-3 with TRBJ2-2; 7 nucleotides match TRBD1. Germline CDR1 SGHTA, CDR2 FQGTGA. This CDR3 has 13 amino acids. The ends lost 2 bases at V and 6 bases at J; junction bases unmatched: 0. The CDR3 loop is CASSLDRAGELFF. In DNA form, the CDR3 reads TGTGCCAGCAGCTTAGACAGGGCCGGGGAGCTGTTTTTT.

The rearrangement uses TRBV2 and TRBJ1-1; the D gene is possibly TRBD1 (6 bases). The germline CDR1 and CDR2 sequences are SNHLY and FYNNEI. The V end was cut by 4 bases, the J end by 3 bases, with 12 bases between. The CDR3 consists of 14 residues. In DNA, the CDR3 is TGTGCCAGCAGTGCCGGACAGCTCTACACTGAAGCTTTCTTT. Amino acid sequence: CASSAGQLYTEAFF.